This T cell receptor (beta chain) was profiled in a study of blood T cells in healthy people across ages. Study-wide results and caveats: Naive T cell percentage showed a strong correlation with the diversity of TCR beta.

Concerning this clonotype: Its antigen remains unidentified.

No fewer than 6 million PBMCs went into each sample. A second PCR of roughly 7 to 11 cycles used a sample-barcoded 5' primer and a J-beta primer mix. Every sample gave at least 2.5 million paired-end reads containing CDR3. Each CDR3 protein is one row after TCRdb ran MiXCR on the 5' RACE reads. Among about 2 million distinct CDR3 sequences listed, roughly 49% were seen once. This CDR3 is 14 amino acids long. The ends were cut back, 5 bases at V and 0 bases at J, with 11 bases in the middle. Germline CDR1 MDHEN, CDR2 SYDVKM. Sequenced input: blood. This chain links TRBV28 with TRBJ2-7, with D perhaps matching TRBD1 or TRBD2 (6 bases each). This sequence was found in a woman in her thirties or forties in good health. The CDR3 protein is CASSKGGSSYEQYF. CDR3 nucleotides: TGTGCCAGCAGTAAAGGGGGGTCCTCCTACGAGCAGTACTTC.